The 31 T cell receptor beta chains below come from one sample, sequenced in a study of T cells in tumors and immune-related adverse events. TCRdb's table, derived via immunoSEQ multiplex PCR, lists solely in-frame clones and lacks some. The sample contains 20,000 to 25,000 clones, 85% to 95% of which appear only once. The sample consisted of lymph node tissue, taken from a patient treated with anti-PD-1 therapy. These receptors all stem from a female donor with metastatic renal cell carcinoma.

This chain links TRBV29-1 with TRBJ1-4; D might be TRBD1 (5 bases). Germline values: CDR1 SQVTM, CDR2 ANQGSEA. The V end was cut by 5 bases, the J end by 7 bases, with 20 bases between. The CDR3 runs 15 residues. CDR3 bases: TGCAGCGTTAGCCATGGACGGGGGAAGGGTGAAAAACTGTTTTTT. As protein: CSVSHGRGKGEKLFF.

V gene TRBV18 combines with J gene TRBJ1-4; D is ambiguous. Germline CDR1 KGHSH, CDR2 LQKENI. The CDR3 length is 15 residues. V was clipped by 4 bases and J by 5 bases, with 14 bases between them. CDR3: CASSLQSGGNEKLFF. The CDR3 coding sequence is TGTGCCAGCTCACTTCAAAGCGGAGGGAATGAAAAACTGTTTTTT.

The CDR3 coding sequence is TGCAGTGCTTCCCTTCTGGAGACCCAGTACTTC. Its protein product is CSASLLETQYF. The chain carries TRBV20-1 and TRBJ2-5, with unresolved D. In germline, CDR1 is DFQATT, CDR2 SNEGSKA (reference sequence). V shed 5 bases and J shed 5 bases, with 9 bases lying between them. This CDR3 has 11 amino acids.

The rearrangement uses TRBV5-6 and TRBJ2-7; TRBD1 matches at 9 bases. Germline trimming cut 4 bases from V and 3 bases from J; bases unmatched to any gene: 5. The CDR3 has 14 residues. Germline CDR1 and CDR2: SGHDT and YYEEEE. The CDR3 DNA reads as TGTGCCAGCAGCCGGACAGGGGAATACTACGAGCAGTACTTC. Its protein is CASSRTGEYYEQYF.

The genes are TRBV30 and TRBJ1-2; the D is unclear. CDR1 and CDR2 (germline): GTSNPN, SVGIG (reference sequence). The ends were cut back, 3 bases at V and 6 bases at J, with 17 bases in the middle. This CDR3 has 14 amino acids. Here the CDR3 reads CAWRIRWRKNGYTF. CDR3 DNA sequence: TGTGCCTGGAGGATAAGATGGAGGAAAAATGGCTACACCTTC.

The chain uses TRBV27 and TRBJ1-1; tentatively, D is TRBD1 (5 bases). In germline, CDR1 is MNHEY, CDR2 SMNVEV (reference sequence). Trimming cost V 4 bases and J 4 bases, with 10 bases left between them. This CDR3 spans 13 amino acids. The CDR3 loop reads CASSWGVGTEAFF. CDR3 sequence (DNA): TGTGCCAGCAGTTGGGGGGTAGGCACTGAAGCTTTCTTT.

The chain employs TRBV21-1 and TRBJ2-7; the listed D gene, TRBD2, was not tested against the DNA. TRBV21-1 corresponds to a pseudogene. This CDR3 is built from 15 residues. CDR3 region: CASSKLSGGRYEQYF. The DNA of the CDR3 is TGTGCCAGCAGCAAATTATCCGGCGGGCGGTACGAGCAGTACTTC.

This chain links TRBV10-3 with TRBJ2-5; 10 bases fit TRBD1. V was pared by 1 base and J by 5 bases, with 7 bases of the junction left unmatched. CDR1 is ENHRY and CDR2 is SYGVKD in the germline V gene. The CDR3 spans 16 residues. The CDR3 coding sequence is TGTGCCATCAGTGAGTTGATGACAGGGGGCAGGGAGACCCAGTACTTC. Translation: CAISELMTGGRETQYF.

This rearrangement joins TRBV4-2 to TRBJ2-3; D might be TRBD1 (6 bases). The CDR3 has 17 residues. The germline V gene encodes CDR1 LGHNA and CDR2 YNFKEQ. V gave up 0 bases and J gave up 0 bases, with 13 bases separating them. CDR3 region: CASSQESGDLSTDTQYF. As DNA, the CDR3 is TGTGCCAGCAGCCAAGAATCAGGGGACCTGAGCACAGATACGCAGTATTTT.

The gene calls are TRBV5-1 and TRBJ2-7; 11 nucleotides agree with TRBD2. The V gene's germline CDR1 is SGHRS and CDR2 YFSETQ. Germline trimming cut 4 bases from V and 4 bases from J; bases unmatched to any gene: 7. The CDR3 runs to 15 residues. The CDR3, as DNA: TGCGCCAGCAGCCGACTAGCGGGGCCAGAATACGAGCAGTACTTC. Residues: CASSRLAGPEYEQYF.

J is TRBJ1-1 and V is TRBV5-5; 7 bases match TRBD1. The CDR3 is 14 amino acids. Germline V gives CDR1 SGHKS, CDR2 YYEKEE (reference sequence). V was clipped by 0 bases and J by 3 bases; unmatched bases: 2. DNA for the CDR3: TGTGCCAGCAGCTTGGCAGGGGGGGACACTGAAGCTTTCTTT. Its protein product is CASSLAGGDTEAFF.

This sequence joins TRBV5-8 and TRBJ2-2; D unresolved. V was shortened by 7 bases and J by 5 bases, with 12 bases between the two germline ends. The germline gives CDR1 SGHTS, CDR2 YDEGEE. The CDR3 spans 13 residues. In nucleotides, the CDR3 is TGTGCCAGCCGGCTCGCGTGGACCGGGGAGCTGTTTTTT. This encodes CASRLAWTGELFF.

The CDR3 nucleotides are TGTGCCAGCAGCAAAGGATTTTTGGGGTCGGGACAGGGAATAGTTCGCAATCAGCCCCAGCATTTT. It is translated as CASSKGFLGSGQGIVRNQPQHF. The chain uses TRBV21-1 and TRBJ1-5; TRBD1, the D gene given by the table, was not confirmed from the DNA. TRBV21-1 is a recognized pseudogene. The CDR3 has 22 amino acids.

The chain carries TRBV19 and TRBJ1-5; 7 bases are a match to TRBD1. Trimming at V came to 6 bases and at J to 6 bases, leaving 2 bases not matched to a gene. This CDR3 has 12 amino acids. The germline V gene has CDR1 LNHDA and CDR2 SQIVND (reference sequence). CDR3 in amino acids: CASRYRGQPQHF. The CDR3 bases are TGTGCCAGTAGGTACAGGGGTCAGCCCCAGCATTTT. Together with reference TRBV19 and TRBJ1-5, the CDR3 gives the full variable domain: DGGITQSPKYLFRKEGQNVTLSCEQNLNHDAMYWYRQDPGQGLRLIYYSQIVNDFQKGDIAEGYSVSREKKESFPLTVTSAQKNPTAFYLCASRYRGQPQHFGDGTRLSIL.

The V and J genes are TRBV20-1 and TRBJ2-5, with 7 bases identical to TRBD2. Germline CDR1 is DFQATT and CDR2 is SNEGSKA (reference sequence). This CDR3 spans 11 amino acids. The DNA of the CDR3 is TGCTCTAGCGGACCGAGGGAGACCCAGTACTTC. As protein: CSSGPRETQYF.

The rearrangement uses TRBV6-5 and TRBJ2-3; no clear D gene. V was cut by 2 bases and J by 0 bases, with 9 bases left in between. The CDR3 runs to 15 residues. Germline values: CDR1 MNHEY, CDR2 SVGAGI. CDR3 amino acids: CASSYGDGSTDTQYF. In DNA form, the CDR3 reads TGTGCCAGCAGTTACGGGGATGGGAGCACAGATACGCAGTATTTT.

The chain employs TRBV7-2 and TRBJ2-3; D is possibly TRBD1 (5 bases). The CDR3 is 13 amino acids. V gave up 4 bases and J gave up 7 bases, with 12 bases separating them. Germline CDR1 SGHTA, CDR2 FQGNSA. CDR3 in DNA: TGTGCCAGCAGCTCGGCGACAGCAAATACGCAGTATTTT. This sequence encodes CASSSATANTQYF.

The chain couples TRBV10-3 to TRBJ2-1; tentative D call: TRBD2 (5 bases). Between the trimmed V and J ends, which lost 5 bases and 5 bases, there was a span of 7 bases. The CDR3 is made up of 12 amino acids. Germline V lookup: CDR1 ENHRY, CDR2 SYGVKD. In DNA form, the CDR3 reads TGTGCCATCAGTAGCGGAAACAATGAGCAGTTCTTC. Protein: CAISSGNNEQFF.

The chain joins TRBV29-1 to TRBJ2-7; 12 bases agree with TRBD2. This CDR3 comprises 14 residues. J was trimmed by 2 bases and V by 7 bases; bases with no gene match: 6. The V gene's germline CDR1 is SQVTM and CDR2 ANQGSEA. The CDR3 sequence: CSAMTSGSAYEQYF. The CDR3 region has the DNA TGCAGCGCCATGACTAGCGGGAGTGCCTACGAGCAGTACTTC.

The chain employs TRBV14 and TRBJ1-4; D is perhaps TRBD1 (6 bases). Germline CDR1 and CDR2: SGHDN and FVKESK. This CDR3 is built from 17 residues. The V gene lost 4 bases and the J gene lost 4 bases, with 19 bases spanning the gap. CDR3 residues: CASSPAGAGDYNEKLFF. For the CDR3, the DNA is TGTGCCAGCAGCCCCGCGGGGGCCGGCGACTATAATGAAAAACTGTTTTTT.

This chain connects TRBV9 to TRBJ2-5, with D tentatively TRBD1 or TRBD2 (5 bases each). The CDR3 consists of 13 residues. Deletions cut 4 bases from V and 4 bases from J, with 11 bases between. Germline V gives CDR1 SGDLS, CDR2 YYNGEE. DNA of the CDR3: TGTGCCAGCAGCTCCGGGACGATAGAGACCCAGTACTTC. Amino acids: CASSSGTIETQYF.

This chain links TRBV7-8 with TRBJ1-1; 9 nucleotides line up with TRBD1. Germline V CDR1 and CDR2: SGHVS, FQNEAQ. This CDR3 spans 16 amino acids. With 1 base clipped from V and 1 base from J, the junction kept 4 bases outside the gene matches. The CDR3 protein is CASSLGYRGPNTEAFF. CDR3 DNA: TGTGCCAGCAGCTTAGGGTACAGGGGGCCGAACACTGAAGCTTTCTTT.

The chain joins TRBV6-5 to TRBJ2-2; D perhaps matches TRBD1 (6 bases). V was pared by 2 bases and J by 7 bases, with 11 bases between. This CDR3 contains 14 residues. The V gene's germline CDR1 is MNHEY and CDR2 SVGAGI. This chain's CDR3 is CASSYANRVGELFF. DNA of the CDR3: TGTGCCAGCAGTTACGCCAACAGGGTCGGGGAGCTGTTTTTT.

The chain employs TRBV6-4 and TRBJ1-2; no reliable D call. This CDR3 region has 12 residues. The germline V and J ends were trimmed by 9 bases and 4 bases, with 12 bases remaining between them. Germline V gene sequence: CDR1 MRHNA, CDR2 SNTAGT. The CDR3 loop reads CARDRRIYGYTF. The CDR3 nucleotides are TGTGCCAGGGACCGTCGGATCTATGGCTACACCTTC.

The rearrangement joins TRBV5-1 to TRBJ1-2; D is perhaps TRBD1 (5 bases). Between the trimmed V and J ends, which lost 0 bases and 6 bases, there was a span of 12 bases. Germline loops: CDR1 SGHRS, CDR2 YFSETQ. The CDR3 covers 14 residues. The CDR3 bases are TGCGCCAGCAGCTTGGAGGGCAGGGACGATGGCTACACCTTC. Protein sequence: CASSLEGRDDGYTF. The full variable domain, in which reference TRBV5-1 and TRBJ1-2 provide the parts outside the CDR3, is KAGVTQTPRYLIKTRGQQVTLSCSPISGHRSVSWYQQTPGQGLQFLFEYFSETQRNKGNFPGRFSGRQFSNSRSEMNVSTLELGDSALYLCASSLEGRDDGYTFGSGTRLTVV.

The V and J genes are TRBV4-3 and TRBJ2-1; maybe TRBD2 (6 bases). The CDR3 consists of 15 residues. V lost 4 bases to trimming and J lost 3 bases, with 13 bases between them. Germline V gene lookup returns CDR1 LGHNA and CDR2 YSLEER. Here the CDR3 reads CASSRYLGGYNEQFF. CDR3 bases: TGCGCCAGCAGCCGGTACCTGGGGGGCTACAATGAGCAGTTCTTC.

The rearrangement uses TRBV27 and TRBJ2-1; TRBD1 agrees at 12 bases. The CDR3 has 16 amino acids. Germline V gives CDR1 MNHEY, CDR2 SMNVEV (reference sequence). V lost 4 bases to trimming and J lost 3 bases; unmatched junction nucleotides: 4. The CDR3 region is CASSSRDRGHYNEQFF. CDR3 bases: TGTGCCAGCAGTTCGCGGGACAGGGGGCACTACAATGAGCAGTTCTTC.

The chain recombines TRBV11-2 with TRBJ2-1; tentative D call: TRBD1 (6 bases). The CDR3 spans 16 residues. The V and J ends lost 1 base and 9 bases respectively, with 19 bases between them. Germline assignment: CDR1 SGHAT and CDR2 FQNNGV. CDR3 DNA: TGTGCCAGCAGCTTAGGGCCAAGGGGGTCAACCACTGAGCAGTTCTTC. It yields the protein CASSLGPRGSTTEQFF.

The chain joins TRBV30 to TRBJ1-4; no clear D gene. Germline CDR1 and CDR2: GTSNPN and SVGIG (reference sequence). This CDR3 is 13 amino acids long. V was pared by 3 bases and J by 8 bases, with 13 bases between. CDR3 sequence reads: CAWRGRLGEKLFF. The CDR3 coding sequence is TGTGCCTGGAGGGGCCGGTTGGGGGAAAAACTGTTTTTT.

A remark on this clone: Its ends do not fully match the called genes, so a read error is possible. V gene TRBV30 combines with J gene TRBJ1-2, with 7 bases that match TRBD1. The V gene's germline CDR1 is GTSNPN and CDR2 SVGIG (reference sequence). This CDR3 contains 13 residues. The CDR3 DNA is TGTGCCCGGAGTCGAGGGGGCGACTATGGCTACACCTTC. Protein: CARSRGGDYGYTF.

The J gene is TRBJ2-1, the V gene TRBV23-1, with 7 bases fitting TRBD1. TRBV23-1 is an ORF; its function is uncertain. The CDR3 extends over 17 amino acids. Trimming took 5 bases from V and 8 from J; bases not matched to a gene: 18. The chain's CDR3 is CASSVSVGKNRGYEQFF. In nucleotides, the CDR3 is TGCGCCAGCAGTGTATCCGTGGGCAAGAACAGGGGCTATGAGCAGTTCTTC.